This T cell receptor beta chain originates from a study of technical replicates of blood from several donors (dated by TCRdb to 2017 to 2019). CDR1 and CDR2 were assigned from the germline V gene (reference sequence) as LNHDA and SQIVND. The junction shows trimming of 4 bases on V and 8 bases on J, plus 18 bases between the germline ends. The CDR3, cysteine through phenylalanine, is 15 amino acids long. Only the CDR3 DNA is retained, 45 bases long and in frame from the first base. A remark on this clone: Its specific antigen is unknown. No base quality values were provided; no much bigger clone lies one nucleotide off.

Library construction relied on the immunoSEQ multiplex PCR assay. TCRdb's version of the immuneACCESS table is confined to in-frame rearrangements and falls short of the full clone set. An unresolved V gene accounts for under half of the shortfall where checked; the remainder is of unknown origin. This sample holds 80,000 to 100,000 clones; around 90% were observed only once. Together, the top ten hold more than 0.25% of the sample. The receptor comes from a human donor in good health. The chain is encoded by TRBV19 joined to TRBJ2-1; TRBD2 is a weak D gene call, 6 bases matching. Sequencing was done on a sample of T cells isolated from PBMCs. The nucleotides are TGTGCCAGTAGTAACCGGGGAGGTCGGGGCGATGAGCAGTTCTTC. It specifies CASSNRGGRGDEQFF.